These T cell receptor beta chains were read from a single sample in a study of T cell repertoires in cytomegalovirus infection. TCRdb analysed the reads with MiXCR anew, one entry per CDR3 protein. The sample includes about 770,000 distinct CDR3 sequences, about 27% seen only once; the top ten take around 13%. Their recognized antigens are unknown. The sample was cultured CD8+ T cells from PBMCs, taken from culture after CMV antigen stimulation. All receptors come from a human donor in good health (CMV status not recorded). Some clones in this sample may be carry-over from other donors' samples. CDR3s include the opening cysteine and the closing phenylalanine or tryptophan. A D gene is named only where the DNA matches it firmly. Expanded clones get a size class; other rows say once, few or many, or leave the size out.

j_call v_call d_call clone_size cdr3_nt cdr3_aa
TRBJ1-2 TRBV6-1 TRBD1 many TGTGCCAGCAGGAGTACAGGGGCACGAGGCTACACCTTC CASRSTGARGYTF
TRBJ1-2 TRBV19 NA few TGTGCCAGTAGTATCCACAGGGTAGACGGCTACACCTTC CASSIHRVDGYTF
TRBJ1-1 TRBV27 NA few TGTGCCAGCAGTCCACTAGGCGCGGCCGAAGCTTTCTTT CASSPLGAAEAFF
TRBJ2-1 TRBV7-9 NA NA TGTGCCAGCAGCGCTGAGCAGTTCTTC CASSAEQFF
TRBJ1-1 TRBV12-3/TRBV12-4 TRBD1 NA TGTGCCAGCAGTGTCGGGACAGGTTTGAACACTGAAGCTTTCTTT CASSVGTGLNTEAFF
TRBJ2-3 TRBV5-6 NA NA TGTGCCAGCAGCTTGGAGTCGGTCAGGGGCACAGATACGCAGTATTTT CASSLESVRGTDTQYF
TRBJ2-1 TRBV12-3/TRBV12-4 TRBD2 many TGTGCCAGCAGTTTAGTCTCTAGCGGGGGGGCCTACAATGAGCAGTTCTTC CASSLVSSGGAYNEQFF
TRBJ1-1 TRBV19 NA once TGTGCCAGTATTTGGGAGCCCGGTGAAGCTTTCTTT CASIWEPGEAFF
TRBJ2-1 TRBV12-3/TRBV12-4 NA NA TGTGCCAGCAGTTTAAATCCCGGGACAATCACCTACAATGAGCAGTTCTTC CASSLNPGTITYNEQFF
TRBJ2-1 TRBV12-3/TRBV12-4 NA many TGTGCCAGCAGTTTTCCGGACAACTCCTACAATGAGCAGTTCTTC CASSFPDNSYNEQFF
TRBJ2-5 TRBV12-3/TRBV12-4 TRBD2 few TGTGCCAGCAGGGCAGGACTAGCGGGGGGGGCAGAGACCCAGTACTTC CASRAGLAGGAETQYF
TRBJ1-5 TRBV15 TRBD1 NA TGTGCCACCAGCAAACCTCGAGACAGGGCTGGCAATCAGCCCCAGCATTTT CATSKPRDRAGNQPQHF
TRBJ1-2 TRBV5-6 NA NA TGTGCCAGCAGCTTGGAAGACAGGTCGTATGGCTACACCTTC CASSLEDRSYGYTF
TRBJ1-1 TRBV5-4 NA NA TGTGCCAGCAGCTTGATTCAAGGGGATGGGACTGAAGCTTTCTTT CASSLIQGDGTEAFF
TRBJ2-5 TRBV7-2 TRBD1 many TGTGCCAGCAGCTCAACCTGGGACAGGGGGCTAGAGACCCAGTACTTC CASSSTWDRGLETQYF
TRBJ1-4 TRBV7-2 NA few TGTGCCAGCAGCTCTCCACCCTCCCCGGACATGAATAATGAAAAACTGTTTTTT CASSSPPSPDMNNEKLFF
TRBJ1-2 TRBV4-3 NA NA TGCGCCAGCAGCCAAGAAAGGATCGGGAGCTATGGCTACACCTTC CASSQERIGSYGYTF
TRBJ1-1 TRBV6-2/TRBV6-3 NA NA TGTGCCAGCAGTTATAGGTACAGGATGAACACTGAAGCTTTCTTT CASSYRYRMNTEAFF
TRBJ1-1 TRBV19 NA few TGTGCCAGTAATCAGAGGGGGAAGAACACTGAAGCTTTCTTT CASNQRGKNTEAFF
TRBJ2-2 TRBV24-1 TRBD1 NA TGTGCCACCAGTGATTTCCCGGGACAGGGGGTCTACACCGGGGAGCTGTTTTTT CATSDFPGQGVYTGELFF
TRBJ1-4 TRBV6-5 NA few TGTGCCAGCCAGGCCGCAACTAATGAAAAACTGTTTTTT CASQAATNEKLFF
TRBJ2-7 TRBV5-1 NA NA TGCGCCAGCAGCACGTCGACAGGCTACGAGCAGTACTTC CASSTSTGYEQYF
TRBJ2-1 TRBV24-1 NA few TGTGCCACCAGTGATTTGGCGTGGGGTGAGCAGTTCTTC CATSDLAWGEQFF
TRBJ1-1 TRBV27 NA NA TGTGCCAGCAGTTTAACCCCCGTAAATGAAGCTTTCTTT CASSLTPVNEAFF
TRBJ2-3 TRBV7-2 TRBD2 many TGTGCCAGCAGAAAAGAAGGGACTAGCGAATTCCGCACAGATACGCAGTATTTT CASRKEGTSEFRTDTQYF